The 5 T cell receptor beta chains given below trace back to one sample, sequenced in a study of T cells in localized non-small cell lung cancer. Clones were read by immunoSEQ multiplex PCR, and TCRdb kept only the in-frame ones, dropping some. Of about 61,000 clones in the sample, roughly 90% were seen once. The sample consisted of peripheral blood, taken before any cancer treatment. The receptor set was obtained from a man aged 40 to 75 with stage I squamous cell lung carcinoma.

The gene calls are TRBV4-2 and TRBJ2-7; the D gene is possibly TRBD2 (6 bases). Germline values: CDR1 LGHNA, CDR2 YNFKEQ. The CDR3 totals 16 residues. The V end lost 5 bases, the J end lost 6 bases, and 23 bases lay between the germline ends. The CDR3 spells CASSTTLSGGPFEQYF. The CDR3, as DNA: TGTGCCAGCAGCACGACCTTGTCAGGAGGGCCTTTCGAGCAGTACTTC.

V usage is TRBV25-1 and J usage is TRBJ1-2; D is unresolved. CDR1 is MGHDK, CDR2 SYGVNS, per germline. This CDR3 region has 12 residues. Trimming shortened V by 3 bases and J by 3 bases, and 5 bases separated the two germline ends. CDR3 sequence: CASSDSHYGYTF. As DNA, the CDR3 is TGTGCCAGCAGTGACAGCCACTATGGCTACACCTTC.

The chain combines TRBV6-5 with TRBJ1-1; D ambiguous. The V end was cut by 2 bases, the J end by 2 bases, with 6 bases between. The CDR3 contains 13 residues. Germline V gene lookup returns CDR1 MNHEY and CDR2 SVGAGI. Here the CDR3 DNA reads TGTGCCAGCAGTTACGTTATCAACACTGAAGCTTTCTTT. Residues: CASSYVINTEAFF.

The rearrangement joins TRBV2 to TRBJ1-4, with 7 bases fitting TRBD1. Germline-derived CDR1 and CDR2 are SNHLY and FYNNEI. With V trimmed by 1 base and J by 3 bases, 2 bases remained unmatched. The CDR3 runs 15 residues. The CDR3 sequence: CASSEEGGSNEKLFF. The CDR3, as DNA: TGTGCCAGCAGTGAAGAAGGGGGCTCTAATGAAAAACTGTTTTTT.

The chain recombines TRBV5-4 with TRBJ2-1; possible D gene TRBD2, 5 bases. This CDR3 region has 15 residues. Trimming pared 4 bases from V and 4 bases from J, leaving 15 bases between. From germline, CDR1 is SGHNT and CDR2 YYREEE (reference sequence). The CDR3 nucleotides read TGTGCCAGCAGCGAAGGACTCCCCACTTACAATGAGCAGTTCTTC. Protein: CASSEGLPTYNEQFF.